This TCR beta chain was captured in a study of regulatory T cells in long-lasting Graves disease. The table lists this clonotype with many counts. Its antigen is currently unknown. Study-level results: Shared public clonotypes totalled over 2,500 in persistent patients, compared with over 800 in new patients.

Assembly of TCR beta libraries relied on iRepertoire HTBI primers together with Arm-PCR of CDR3 regions. TCRdb re-called the multiplex PCR reads with MiXCR, one entry per CDR3 protein. The sample shows 450,000 or so distinct CDR3 sequences, about 20% of them seen only once. Time point noted: persistent/refractory GD, antithyroid drugs over 5 years with positive TRAb. PBMC RNA was the source of the TCR library. Germline CDR1 MNHNS, CDR2 SASEGT. With 6 bases removed from V and 3 bases from J, the gap between germline ends came to 15 bases. The CDR3 has 14 residues. The sample in question was peripheral blood mononuclear cells (PBMCs), obtained when the disease was refractory, from a patient treated with antithyroid drugs. The gene calls are TRBV6-1 and TRBJ2-7; TRBD2 might be the D (6 bases). The receptor comes from a female donor with Graves disease. In DNA, the CDR3 is TGTGCCAGCAGCCGAACCGACGGGGGCTACGAGCAGTACTTC. Translation gives CASSRTDGGYEQYF.